This entry describes one T cell receptor (beta chain). Antigen unknown. This entry comes from a study of shared clonotypes between healthy human individuals. Trimming pared 6 bases from V and 2 bases from J, leaving 14 bases between. Germline V gene data show CDR1 as LNHDA and CDR2 as SQIVND (reference sequence). The CDR3 covers 14 residues. Study results and limitations: Among the subsets, naive ones generally showed larger estimated richness than memory ones. Non-shared clonotypes showed lower generation probabilities than clonotypes common to all four donors. Around 5% was the fraction of naive CD4 clonotypes found shared across several donors.

Clones were sequenced by immunoSEQ multiplex PCR, and TCRdb holds only the in-frame ones, with some missing. The sample includes millions of clones, approximately 94% of them seen just once. The chain links TRBV19 to TRBJ2-7; tentative D call: TRBD1 (5 bases). The source is a man aged 18 to 35 in good health. Sequenced input: naive CD4+ T cells sorted from blood. Subset meaning: CD45RA+ positively selected. CDR3 region: CASSRQSTTYEQYF. CDR3 DNA sequence: TGTGCCAGTAGCAGACAGAGCACAACCTACGAGCAGTACTTC.